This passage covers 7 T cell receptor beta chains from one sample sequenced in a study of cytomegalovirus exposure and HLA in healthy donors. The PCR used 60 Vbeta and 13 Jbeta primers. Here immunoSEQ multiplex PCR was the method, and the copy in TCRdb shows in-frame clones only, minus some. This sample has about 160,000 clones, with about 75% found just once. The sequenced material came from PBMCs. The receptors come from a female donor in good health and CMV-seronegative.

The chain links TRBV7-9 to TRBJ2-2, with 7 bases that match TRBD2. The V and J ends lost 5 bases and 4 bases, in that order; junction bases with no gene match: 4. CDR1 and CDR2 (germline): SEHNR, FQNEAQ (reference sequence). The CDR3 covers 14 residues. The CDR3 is CASSGTTRTGELFF. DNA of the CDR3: TGTGCCAGCAGCGGGACTACCCGCACCGGGGAGCTGTTTTTT. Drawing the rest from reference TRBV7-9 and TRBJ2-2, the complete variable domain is DTGVSQNPRHKITKRGQNVTFRCDPISEHNRLYWYRQTLGQGPEFLTYFQNEAQLEKSRLLSDRFSAERPKGSFSTLEIQRTEQGDSAMYLCASSGTTRTGELFFGEGSRLTVL.

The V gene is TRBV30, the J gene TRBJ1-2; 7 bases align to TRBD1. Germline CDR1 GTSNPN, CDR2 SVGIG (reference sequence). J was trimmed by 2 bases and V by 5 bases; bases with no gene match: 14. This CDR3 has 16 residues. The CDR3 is CAWVGLLGQENYGYTF. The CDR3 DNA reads TGTGCCTGGGTGGGACTCCTCGGACAGGAGAACTATGGCTACACCTTC. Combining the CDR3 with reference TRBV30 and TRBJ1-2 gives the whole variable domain SQTIHQWPATLVQPVGSPLSLECTVEGTSNPNLYWYRQAAGRGLQLLFYSVGIGQISSEVPQNLSASRPQDRQFILSSKKLLLSDSGFYLCAWVGLLGQENYGYTFGSGTRLTVV.

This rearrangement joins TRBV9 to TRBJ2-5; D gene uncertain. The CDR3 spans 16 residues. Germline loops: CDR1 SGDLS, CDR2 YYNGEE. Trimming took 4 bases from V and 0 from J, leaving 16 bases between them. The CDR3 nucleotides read TGTGCCAGCAGCCCCCCGACCGGAGAGTACCAAGAGACCCAGTACTTC. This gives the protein CASSPPTGEYQETQYF.

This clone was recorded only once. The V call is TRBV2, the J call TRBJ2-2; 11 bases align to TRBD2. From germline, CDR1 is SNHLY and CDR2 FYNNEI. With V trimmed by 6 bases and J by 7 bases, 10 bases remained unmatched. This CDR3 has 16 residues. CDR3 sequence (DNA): TGTGCCAGCAGCGGACTAGCGGGCGGTCGAGGCGGGGAGCTGTTTTTT. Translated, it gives CASSGLAGGRGGELFF.

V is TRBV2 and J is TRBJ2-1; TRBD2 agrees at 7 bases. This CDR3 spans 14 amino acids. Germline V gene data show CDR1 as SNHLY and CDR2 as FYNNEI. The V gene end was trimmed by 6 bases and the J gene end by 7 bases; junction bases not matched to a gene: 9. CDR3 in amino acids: CASRSLRGWNEQFF. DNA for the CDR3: TGTGCCAGCAGATCTCTGCGGGGGTGGAATGAGCAGTTCTTC. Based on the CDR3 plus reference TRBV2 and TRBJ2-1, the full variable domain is EPEVTQTPSHQVTQMGQEVILRCVPISNHLYFYWYRQILGQKVEFLVSFYNNEISEKSEIFDDQFSVERPDGSNFTLKIRSTKLEDSAMYFCASRSLRGWNEQFFGPGTRLTVL.

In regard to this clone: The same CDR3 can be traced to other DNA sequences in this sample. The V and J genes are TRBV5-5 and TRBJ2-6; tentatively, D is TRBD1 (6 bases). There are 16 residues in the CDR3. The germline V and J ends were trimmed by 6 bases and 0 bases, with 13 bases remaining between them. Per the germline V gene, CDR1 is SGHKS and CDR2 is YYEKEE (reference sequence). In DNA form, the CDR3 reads TGTGCCAGCAATGGGGGCGGGTACTCTGGGGCCAACGTCCTGACTTTC. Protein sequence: CASNGGGYSGANVLTF. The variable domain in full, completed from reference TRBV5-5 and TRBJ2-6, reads DAGVTQSPTHLIKTRGQQVTLRCSPISGHKSVSWYQQVLGQGPQFIFQYYEKEERGRGNFPDRFSARQFPNYSSELNVNALLLGDSALYLCASNGGGYSGANVLTFGAGSRLTVL.

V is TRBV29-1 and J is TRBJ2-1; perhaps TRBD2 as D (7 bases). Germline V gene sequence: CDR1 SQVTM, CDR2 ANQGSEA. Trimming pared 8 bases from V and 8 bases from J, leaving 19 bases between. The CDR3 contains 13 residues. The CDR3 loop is CSLFPGGLDEQFF. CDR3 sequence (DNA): TGCAGCCTCTTCCCGGGGGGCCTCGATGAGCAGTTCTTC.